One T cell receptor (beta chain) is described in this entry. Its antigen is unidentified. This entry comes from a study of T cells in Graves' hyperthyroidism and ophthalmopathy. Study observations and caveats: Blood held most thyroid clonotypes expanded above 0.001 frequency.

For the diagnoses, clinical symptoms, serum thyroxine and TRAb, thyroid ultrasound and orbital computed tomography were used. RNA transcripts were the template for amplifying TCR beta CDR3 regions. The study used the HTBI primer set for a first-round RT-PCR of the TCR CDR3. MiXCR was run by TCRdb on the multiplex PCR reads, yielding one entry per CDR3 protein. The profile shows 500,000 to 650,000 distinct CDR3 sequences, roughly 15% of them singletons. The CDR3 spans 14 residues. Looked up from germline, CDR1 is KGHDR and CDR2 is SFDVKD. V trimming: 7 bases; J trimming: 6 bases; junction bases outside the gene matches: 8.

Sequenced material: blood. This sequence was found in a woman under 30 with Graves' ophthalmopathy. The chain joins TRBV24-1 to TRBJ2-3, with TRBD2 matching 8 bases. The CDR3 spells CATREREGRDTQYF. Written as DNA, the CDR3 is TGTGCCACCAGAGAACGGGAGGGCCGGGATACGCAGTATTTT.